Following are 10 T cell receptor beta chains from one sample sequenced in a study of blood T cell repertoires in COVID-19. Sequenced by immunoSEQ multiplex PCR; TCRdb stores in-frame clones only, minus some. Among about 210,000 clones listed, approximately 89% were seen once. Sequenced: peripheral blood. The receptors were sampled from a woman aged 40 to 50 with acute or convalescent COVID-19.

The V and J genes are TRBV7-8 and TRBJ2-5; D is unclear. This CDR3 comprises 13 residues. From germline, CDR1 is SGHVS and CDR2 FQNEAQ. The V end was cut by 5 bases, the J end by 5 bases, with 12 bases between. Here the CDR3 reads CASSPSLRETQYF. CDR3 nucleotides: TGTGCCAGCAGCCCAAGTTTGAGGGAGACCCAGTACTTC.

This rearrangement joins TRBV6-5 to TRBJ1-5, with D maybe TRBD1 (5 bases). Germline CDR1 reads MNHEY; CDR2 reads SVGAGI. The length of the CDR3 is 14 residues. The V and J ends lost 7 bases and 1 base respectively, with 11 bases between them. The CDR3 coding sequence is TGTGCCAGCACTCGACAGATGAGCAATCAGCCCCAGCATTTT. This sequence encodes CASTRQMSNQPQHF.

V gene TRBV7-8 combines with J gene TRBJ1-2; weak D call: TRBD1 (5 bases). The length of the CDR3 is 13 residues. Germline CDR1 is SGHVS and CDR2 is FQNEAQ. The germline V and J ends were trimmed by 5 bases and 2 bases, with 9 bases remaining between them. The CDR3 region is CASSLTANYGYTF. The CDR3 DNA reads TGTGCCAGCAGCCTGACAGCGAACTATGGCTACACCTTC.

The chain employs TRBV4-1 and TRBJ2-6; TRBD1 aligns across 10 bases. This CDR3 is 17 amino acids long. V dropped 1 base and J dropped 3; count of bases not matched to a gene: 3. Germline loops: CDR1 MGHRA, CDR2 YSYEKL. CDR3 DNA sequence: TGCGCCAGCAGCCAAGGGGACAGGGGCTTTGGGGCCAACGTCCTGACTTTC. This sequence encodes CASSQGDRGFGANVLTF.

The V gene is TRBV19, the J gene TRBJ1-1; D perhaps matches TRBD1 (5 bases). The CDR3 loop spans 15 amino acids. The V end was cut by 3 bases, the J end by 6 bases, with 17 bases between. Germline loops: CDR1 LNHDA, CDR2 SQIVND (reference sequence). Here the CDR3 reads CASSIYDGGGAEAFF. The CDR3 DNA reads TGTGCCAGTAGTATCTACGACGGAGGAGGGGCTGAAGCTTTCTTT.

The V and J genes are TRBV6-6 and TRBJ1-5, with 9 bases aligning to TRBD1. This CDR3 has 14 amino acids. The V and J ends lost 6 bases and 6 bases, in that order; junction bases with no gene match: 6. Per germline, CDR1 MNHNY and CDR2 SVGAGI (reference sequence). The CDR3 coding sequence is TGTGCCAGCAGATCCGGGACAGGGTCTCAGCCCCAGCATTTT. Translating it yields CASRSGTGSQPQHF.

The chain is built from TRBV6-6 and TRBJ1-1; the D is unclear. Trimming pared 0 bases from V and 1 base from J, leaving 12 bases between. The CDR3 has 16 residues. CDR1 MNHNY and CDR2 SVGAGI come from the germline V gene (reference sequence). The CDR3 loop reads CASSYSYTEGNTEAFF. DNA of the CDR3: TGTGCCAGCAGTTACTCGTATACAGAGGGGAACACTGAAGCTTTCTTT.

V usage is TRBV30 and J usage is TRBJ2-1; 10 nucleotides line up with TRBD2. The CDR3 totals 14 residues. After removal of 8 bases from V and 4 bases from J, the junction contained 8 bases not matched to a gene. Germline V gene data show CDR1 as GTSNPN and CDR2 as SVGIG (reference sequence). CDR3 in DNA: TGTGCCCAGAGGCTAGCGGGGGCTTACAATGAGCAGTTCTTC. This translates into CAQRLAGAYNEQFF. The variable domain in full, completed from reference TRBV30 and TRBJ2-1, reads SQTIHQWPATLVQPVGSPLSLECTVEGTSNPNLYWYRQAAGRGLQLLFYSVGIGQISSEVPQNLSASRPQDRQFILSSKKLLLSDSGFYLCAQRLAGAYNEQFFGPGTRLTVL.

V usage is TRBV11-2 and J usage is TRBJ1-4, with D perhaps TRBD1 (6 bases). With 3 bases removed from V and 5 bases from J, the gap between germline ends came to 10 bases. Germline CDR1 SGHAT, CDR2 FQNNGV. CDR3 length: 14 residues. CDR3 region: CASSFRGGNEKLFF. The CDR3 DNA follows: TGTGCCAGCAGCTTCAGGGGCGGAAATGAAAAACTGTTTTTT.

The rearrangement links TRBV6-6 to TRBJ1-2; 7 nucleotides align to TRBD1. The CDR3 extends over 13 amino acids. Germline V lookup: CDR1 MNHNY, CDR2 SVGAGI (reference sequence). V lost 6 bases and J lost 7; bases outside the gene matches: 8. The DNA of the CDR3 is TGTGCCAGCAGCCCCGGAGAGGGGGCTGGCTACACCTTC. Translating it yields CASSPGEGAGYTF.